This T cell receptor (beta chain) was profiled in a study of long-term antiretroviral therapy in people with HIV. Survey-level resolution applied to immunoSEQ assay v3.0. The data were produced by immunoSEQ multiplex PCR, yet TCRdb's version contains in-frame clones alone and is incomplete. The table lists tens of thousands of clones, 84% of them singletons. V was pared by 0 bases and J by 1 base, with 10 bases between. CDR1 and CDR2 from the germline V gene are ENHRY and SYGVKD. This CDR3 spans 16 amino acids. The clonotype comes from a man aged 18-30 years with HIV. This chain joins TRBV10-3 and TRBJ1-3; tentative D call: TRBD1 (6 bases). Sequencing was performed on unsorted PBMCs, taken 0.1 years before starting antiretroviral therapy. The DNA for the CDR3 is TGTGCCATCAGTGAGTCGAGGGGGGGGTCTGGAAACACCATATATTTT. It specifies CAISESRGGSGNTIYF.